Below, 21 T cell receptor beta chains from the same sample are listed, as sequenced in a study of T cell repertoires in cytomegalovirus infection (dated by TCRdb to between 2019 and 2020). TCRdb lists the instrument as Illumina HiSeq 1500. TCRdb reprocessed the public reads (quality trimming at Q25 with fastp, clone calling with MiXCR) and kept in-frame beta chains. Every CDR3 protein is listed once, alongside the most common genes and DNA of its rows. Present in this sample are roughly 69,000 distinct CDR3 sequences, 20% of which were seen just once. The top ten clones comprise 65% to 75% of the sample. Read against the paper, the sample's treatment or condition label means: in vitro stimulation with specific CMV peptide epitopes to enrich CMV-specific T cells. Antigens of these TCRs are unknown. Sequenced here: CD8+ T cells from cultured PBMCs, sampled from culture after CMV antigen stimulation. The receptors derive from a human donor in good health (CMV status not recorded). Some clones in this sample may be carry-over from other donors' samples.

The rearrangement joins TRBV7-2 to TRBJ2-7; no clear D. Germline CDR1 and CDR2: SGHTA and FQGNSA. V was pared by 4 bases and J by 0 bases, with 13 bases between. The CDR3 sequence is 15 residues long. CDR3 nucleotide sequence: TGTGCCAGCAGCTGGGATAGCTGGAGCTCCTACGAGCAGTACTTC. Its protein product is CASSWDSWSSYEQYF.

V is TRBV7-8 and J is TRBJ2-1; the D is unclear. V gave up 4 bases and J gave up 8 bases, with 15 bases separating them. CDR1 is SGHVS and CDR2 is FQNEAQ in the germline V gene. CDR3 length equals 14 residues. The chain's CDR3 is CASSSPRIIHEQFF. CDR3 nucleotide sequence: TGTGCCAGCAGCTCGCCACGGATCATCCATGAGCAGTTCTTC.

This clonotype has only a few counts. This chain joins TRBV7-2 and TRBJ2-1; D may be TRBD2 (6 bases). CDR3 length equals 14 residues. CDR1 SGHTA and CDR2 FQGNSA come from the germline V gene. The ends were cut back, 2 bases at V and 6 bases at J, with 11 bases in the middle. CDR3 region: CASSLRLGINEQFF. CDR3 in DNA: TGTGCCAGCAGCTTAAGACTAGGTATCAATGAGCAGTTCTTC.

The sample holds many counts of this clonotype. This chain links TRBV28 with TRBJ1-3; maybe TRBD1 (5 bases). Between the trimmed V and J ends, which lost 6 bases and 0 bases, there was a span of 18 bases. This CDR3 region has 17 residues. Germline assignment: CDR1 MDHEN and CDR2 SYDVKM. The CDR3 nucleotides are TGTGCCAGCAGCGACCAAACAGGTGGTAGCTCTGGAAACACCATATATTTT. As protein: CASSDQTGGSSGNTIYF.

The gene calls are TRBV12-3 or TRBV12-4 and TRBJ2-5, with D maybe TRBD1 (5 bases). The ends were cut back, 4 bases at V and 2 bases at J, with 14 bases in the middle. The CDR3 has 15 amino acids. CDR3 amino acids: CASSSRVLGQETQYF. The CDR3 nucleotides read TGTGCCAGCAGTTCCAGGGTGTTGGGACAAGAGACCCAGTACTTC.

This clonotype has only a few counts. The rearrangement joins TRBV6-2 or TRBV6-3 to TRBJ1-5; weak D call: TRBD1 (5 bases). Germline V gene sequence: CDR1 MNHEY, CDR2 SVGEGT. This CDR3 is 15 amino acids long. Trimming cost V 4 bases and J 5 bases, with 15 bases left between them. CDR3 residues: CASSSWGRGDQPQHF. CDR3 DNA: TGTGCCAGCAGTTCTTGGGGCAGAGGGGATCAGCCCCAGCATTTT.

In its sample, this clonotype was seen a few times. At one end, the junction sequence differs from germline, possibly due to a read error. The gene calls are TRBV7-8 and TRBJ2-3, with 9 bases fitting TRBD2. The CDR3 is 11 amino acids. The germline V gene has CDR1 SGHVS and CDR2 FQNEAQ. CDR3 sequence: CASSLAGSQYF. CDR3 nucleotides: TGTGCCAGCAGCCTAGCGGGGAGCCAGTATTTT.

This clonotype is medium-sized (0.01 to 0.1%). The chain has TRBV4-3 and TRBJ1-2; no clear D gene. The V and J ends lost 0 bases and 2 bases respectively, with 13 bases between them. CDR3 size: 16 residues. CDR1 is LGHNA, CDR2 YSLEER, per germline. Written as DNA, the CDR3 is TGCGCCAGCAGCCAAGATTTCATTGCGGGGAACTATGGCTACACCTTC. Translation gives CASSQDFIAGNYGYTF.

This clonotype has just a few counts. The V call is TRBV12-3 or TRBV12-4, the J call TRBJ2-3, with D perhaps matching TRBD1 (5 bases). V lost 5 bases and J 6 bases, leaving 18 bases between the germline ends. This CDR3 is built from 15 residues. For the CDR3, the DNA is TGTGCCAGCAGTCCCCCGGATACAGCAGGGGATACGCAGTATTTT. Its protein product is CASSPPDTAGDTQYF.

The chain is built from TRBV12-3 or TRBV12-4 and TRBJ2-2; 7 bases match TRBD2. This CDR3 has 14 amino acids. V lost 11 bases to trimming and J lost 0 bases; unmatched junction nucleotides: 6. CDR3 sequence: CAGWGGANTGELFF. CDR3 sequence (DNA): TGTGCCGGGTGGGGGGGAGCGAACACCGGGGAGCTGTTTTTT.

The genes are TRBV6-1 and TRBJ2-7; TRBD1 might be the D (6 bases). Germline CDR1 reads MNHNS; CDR2 reads SASEGT. Trimming took off 5 bases at V and 1 base at J, with 15 bases between the two ends. The CDR3 is made up of 15 amino acids. The CDR3 sequence: CASSSPSGQSYEQYF. The CDR3 coding sequence is TGTGCCAGCAGTTCTCCTTCTGGACAGTCCTACGAGCAGTACTTC.

The chain employs TRBV7-9 and TRBJ2-7; 8 bases agree with TRBD1. Looked up from germline, CDR1 is SEHNR and CDR2 is FQNEAQ (reference sequence). J gave up 4 bases and V 8 bases, and 13 bases lay outside the gene matches. The CDR3 contains 15 residues. CDR3 sequence (DNA): TGTGCCAGCGTGCCCCCGTGGGGACAGGTTTACGAGCAGTACTTC. Translating gives CASVPPWGQVYEQYF.

The chain joins TRBV12-3 or TRBV12-4 to TRBJ2-2; 8 bases align to TRBD1. The CDR3 contains 15 residues. Trimming at V came to 6 bases and at J to 4 bases, leaving 7 bases not matched to a gene. The CDR3 nucleotides read TGTGCCAGCAGCTGGACAGGGCTAGGCACCGGGGAGCTGTTTTTT. Its protein is CASSWTGLGTGELFF.

The chain is built from TRBV12-3 or TRBV12-4 and TRBJ1-6, with D unclear. This CDR3 has 16 amino acids. The V end was cut by 0 bases, the J end by 10 bases, with 16 bases between. The DNA for the CDR3 is TGTGCCAGCAGTTTAGCTTTGGCAGCGATGGGGTCACCCCTCCACTTT. Protein sequence: CASSLALAAMGSPLHF.

The chain uses TRBV28 and TRBJ1-2; a weak D match, TRBD1 (6 bases). The CDR3 is 15 amino acids. Germline loops: CDR1 MDHEN, CDR2 SYDVKM. The ends were cut back, 3 bases at V and 3 bases at J, with 14 bases in the middle. For the CDR3, the DNA is TGTGCCAGCAGTTTGGCAGGGGCCTATTACTATGGCTACACCTTC. Translating it yields CASSLAGAYYYGYTF.

This chain connects TRBV7-6 to TRBJ2-2; D not resolved. The CDR3 sequence is 12 residues long. Trimming pared 5 bases from V and 1 base from J, leaving 2 bases between. The germline gives CDR1 SGHVS, CDR2 FNYEAQ. The CDR3 DNA is TGTGCCAGCAGCGGGAACACCGGGGAGCTGTTTTTT. Its translation is CASSGNTGELFF.

This clonotype was found a few times. V usage is TRBV6-1 and J usage is TRBJ1-4, with D possibly matching TRBD1 (5 bases). V was clipped by 0 bases and J by 5 bases, with 13 bases between them. The CDR3 has 16 residues. CDR1 is MNHNS, CDR2 SASEGT, per germline. CDR3 bases: TGTGCCAGCAGTGAAGCCCAAGGCAGGGTAAATGAAAAACTGTTTTTT. Its protein is CASSEAQGRVNEKLFF.

The CDR3 sequence is CASSLQRGAGTGELFF. The DNA of the CDR3 is TGTGCCAGCAGCCTCCAGCGGGGGGCAGGGACCGGGGAGCTGTTTTTT. The chain is built from TRBV7-6 and TRBJ2-2, with 9 bases fitting TRBD2. V trimming: 5 bases; J trimming: 5 bases; junction bases outside the gene matches: 9. The CDR3 runs to 16 residues. Germline CDR1 SGHVS, CDR2 FNYEAQ. Full variable domain (rest looked up from reference TRBV7-6 and TRBJ2-2): GAGVSQSPRYKVTKRGQDVALRCDPISGHVSLYWYRQALGQGPEFLTYFNYEAQQDKSGLPNDRFSAERPEGSISTLTIQRTEQRDSAMYRCASSLQRGAGTGELFFGEGSRLTVL.

The table lists this clonotype with a few counts. The chain carries TRBV20-1 and TRBJ1-2; a possible D gene is TRBD1 (6 bases). V gave up 1 base and J gave up 10 bases, with 19 bases separating them. Per the germline V gene, CDR1 is DFQATT and CDR2 is SNEGSKA (reference sequence). The CDR3 runs to 14 residues. The CDR3: CSARVGQFLPYYTF. The CDR3 nucleotides are TGCAGTGCTAGAGTTGGACAGTTCCTTCCTTACTACACCTTC.

This clonotype was counted at least ten times. The rearrangement uses TRBV7-2 and TRBJ1-1; D unclear. The CDR3 runs to 13 residues. CDR1 is SGHTA and CDR2 is FQGNSA in the germline V gene. The V and J ends lost 4 bases and 0 bases respectively, with 6 bases between them. CDR3 nucleotides: TGTGCCAGCAGCTATACAGTGAACACTGAAGCTTTCTTT. Its protein product is CASSYTVNTEAFF.

This clonotype was seen a handful of times. The CDR3 spells CASSHGQGDTGELFF. CDR3 sequence (DNA): TGTGCCAGCAGTCACGGACAGGGAGACACCGGGGAGCTGTTTTTT. The rearrangement joins TRBV27 to TRBJ2-2, with TRBD1 matching 8 bases. This CDR3 region has 15 residues. The germline CDR1 and CDR2 sequences are MNHEY and SMNVEV (reference sequence). V lost 5 bases and J lost 3; bases outside the gene matches: 5.